This T cell receptor beta chain stems from a study of blood T cell repertoires in COVID-19. Overall study: Sites in the United States, Italy and Spain provided acute and convalescent COVID-19 samples.

Sequenced by immunoSEQ multiplex PCR; TCRdb stores in-frame clones only, minus some. Of about 430,000 clones listed, 70% to 90% were seen once; the top ten hold 0.97%. Participant reports of clinical history set cohort assignment. This CDR3 is 18 amino acids long. Trimming took off 5 bases at V and 7 bases at J, with 27 bases between the two ends. The germline V gene has CDR1 SGHRS and CDR2 YFSETQ. The sample consisted of PBMCs or T cells enriched from blood (not recorded which). The sequence derives from a woman aged 25 to 39 with acute COVID-19. V usage is TRBV5-1 and J usage is TRBJ1-4; tentative D call: TRBD1 (6 bases). The CDR3 protein is CASSSTGGIFSKGEKLFF. CDR3 bases: TGCGCCAGCAGTTCAACTGGGGGCATATTCTCAAAGGGTGAAAAACTGTTTTTT.